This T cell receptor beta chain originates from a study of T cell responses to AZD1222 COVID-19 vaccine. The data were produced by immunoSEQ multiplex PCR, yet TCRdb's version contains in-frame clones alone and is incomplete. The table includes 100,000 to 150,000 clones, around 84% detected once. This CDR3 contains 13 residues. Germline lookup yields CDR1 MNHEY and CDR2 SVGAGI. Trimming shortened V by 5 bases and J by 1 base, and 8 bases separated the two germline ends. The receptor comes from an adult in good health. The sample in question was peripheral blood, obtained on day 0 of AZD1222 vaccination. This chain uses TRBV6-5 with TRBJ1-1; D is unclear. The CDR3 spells CASSTVPNTEAFF. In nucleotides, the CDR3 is TGTGCCAGCAGTACAGTACCGAACACTGAAGCTTTCTTT.